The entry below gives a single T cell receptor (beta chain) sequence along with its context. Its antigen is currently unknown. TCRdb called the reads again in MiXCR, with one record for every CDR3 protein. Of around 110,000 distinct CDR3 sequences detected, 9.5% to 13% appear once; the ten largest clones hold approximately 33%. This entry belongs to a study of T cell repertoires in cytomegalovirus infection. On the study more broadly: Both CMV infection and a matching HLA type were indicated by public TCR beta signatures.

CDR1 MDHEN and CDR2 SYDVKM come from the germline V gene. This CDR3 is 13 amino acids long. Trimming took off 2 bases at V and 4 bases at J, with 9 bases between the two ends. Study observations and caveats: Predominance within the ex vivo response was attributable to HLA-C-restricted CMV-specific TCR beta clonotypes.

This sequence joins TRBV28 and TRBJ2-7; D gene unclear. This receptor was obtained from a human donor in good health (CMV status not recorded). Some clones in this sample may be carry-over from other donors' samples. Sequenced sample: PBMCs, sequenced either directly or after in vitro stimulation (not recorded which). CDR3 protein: CASSLINSYEQYF. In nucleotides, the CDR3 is TGTGCCAGCAGTTTAATAAACTCGTACGAGCAGTACTTC.